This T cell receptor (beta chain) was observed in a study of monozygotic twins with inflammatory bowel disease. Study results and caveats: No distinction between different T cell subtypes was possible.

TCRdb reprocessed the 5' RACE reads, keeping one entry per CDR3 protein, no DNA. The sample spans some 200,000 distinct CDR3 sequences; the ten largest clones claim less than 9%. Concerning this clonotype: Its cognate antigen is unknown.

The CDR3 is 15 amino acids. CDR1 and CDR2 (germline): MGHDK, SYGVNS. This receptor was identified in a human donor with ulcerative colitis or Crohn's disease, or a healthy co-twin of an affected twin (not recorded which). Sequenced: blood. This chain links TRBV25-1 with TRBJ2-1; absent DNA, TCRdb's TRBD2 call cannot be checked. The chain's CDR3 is CASSDIGRSGNEQFF.